This T cell receptor beta chain was sequenced in a study of T cell changes during pregnancy in multiple sclerosis. This CDR3 spans 15 amino acids. In germline, CDR1 is LNHDA, CDR2 SQIVND (reference sequence). The V gene lost 3 bases and the J gene lost 7 bases, with 19 bases spanning the gap. The data were produced by immunoSEQ multiplex PCR, yet TCRdb's version contains in-frame clones alone and is incomplete. The top ten clones hold approximately 2% of a sample with 75,000 to 100,000 clones, about 91% of them seen once. The clonotype originates from a female donor in good health, enrolled as a control in a pregnancy study. Specimen: peripheral blood, collected after pregnancy. The chain has TRBV19 and TRBJ2-7, with D possibly being TRBD2 (6 bases). The DNA for the CDR3 is TGTGCCAGTAGTATGGGGGGTGTGGGGATTCGGGAGCAGTACTTC. It encodes CASSMGGVGIREQYF.